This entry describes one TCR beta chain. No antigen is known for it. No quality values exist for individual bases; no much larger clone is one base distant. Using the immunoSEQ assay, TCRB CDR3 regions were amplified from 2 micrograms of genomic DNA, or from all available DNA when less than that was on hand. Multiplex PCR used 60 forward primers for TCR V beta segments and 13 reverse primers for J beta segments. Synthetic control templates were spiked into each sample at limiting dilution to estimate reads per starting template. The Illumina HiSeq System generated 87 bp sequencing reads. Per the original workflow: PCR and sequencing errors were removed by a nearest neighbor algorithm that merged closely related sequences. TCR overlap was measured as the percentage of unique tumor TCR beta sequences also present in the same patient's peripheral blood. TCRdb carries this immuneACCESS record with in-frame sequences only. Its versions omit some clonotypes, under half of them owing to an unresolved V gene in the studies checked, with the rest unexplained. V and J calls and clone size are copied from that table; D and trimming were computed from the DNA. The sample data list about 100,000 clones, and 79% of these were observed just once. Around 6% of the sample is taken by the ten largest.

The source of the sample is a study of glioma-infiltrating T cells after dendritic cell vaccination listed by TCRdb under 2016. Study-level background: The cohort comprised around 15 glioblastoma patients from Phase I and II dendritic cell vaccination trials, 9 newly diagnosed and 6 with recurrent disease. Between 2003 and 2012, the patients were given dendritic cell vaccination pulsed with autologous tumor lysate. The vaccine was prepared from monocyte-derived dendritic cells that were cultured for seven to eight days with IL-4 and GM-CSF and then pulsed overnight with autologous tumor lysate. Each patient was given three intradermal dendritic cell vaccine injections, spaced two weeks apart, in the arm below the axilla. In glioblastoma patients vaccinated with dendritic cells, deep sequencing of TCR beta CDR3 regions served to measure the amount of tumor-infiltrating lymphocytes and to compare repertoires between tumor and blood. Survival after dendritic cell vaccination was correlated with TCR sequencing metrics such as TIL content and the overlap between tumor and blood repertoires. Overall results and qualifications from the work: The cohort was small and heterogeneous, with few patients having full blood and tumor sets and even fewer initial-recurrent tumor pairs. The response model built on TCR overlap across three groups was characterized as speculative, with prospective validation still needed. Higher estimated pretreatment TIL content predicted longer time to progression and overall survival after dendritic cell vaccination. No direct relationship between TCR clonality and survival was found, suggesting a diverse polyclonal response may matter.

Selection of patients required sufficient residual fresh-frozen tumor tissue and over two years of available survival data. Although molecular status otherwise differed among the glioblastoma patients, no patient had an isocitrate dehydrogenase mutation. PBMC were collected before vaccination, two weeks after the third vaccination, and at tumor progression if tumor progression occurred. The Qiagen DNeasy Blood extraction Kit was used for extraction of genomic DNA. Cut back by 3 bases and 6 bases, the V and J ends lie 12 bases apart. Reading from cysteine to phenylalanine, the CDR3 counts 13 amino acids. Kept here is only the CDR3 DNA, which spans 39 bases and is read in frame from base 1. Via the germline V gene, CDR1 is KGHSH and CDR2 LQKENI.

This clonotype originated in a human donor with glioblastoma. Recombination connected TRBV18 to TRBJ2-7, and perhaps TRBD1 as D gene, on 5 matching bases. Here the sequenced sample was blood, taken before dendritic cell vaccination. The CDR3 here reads CASSPGQGREQYF. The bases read TGTGCCAGCTCACCCGGGCAGGGCCGCGAGCAGTACTTC.